Below are 8 T cell receptor beta chains sequenced from a single sample in a study of blood T cell repertoires in COVID-19. Using immunoSEQ multiplex PCR, the repertoire was profiled, and TCRdb retains in-frame clones only, with some absent. Found here are about 330,000 clones, more than 70% of them singletons; the top ten hold about 5.4%. Material for sequencing was PBMCs or T cells enriched from blood (not recorded which). All receptors derive from a woman aged 25 to 45 who had recovered from COVID-19.

The genes are TRBV10-2 and TRBJ1-3, with TRBD1 as a possible D gene (5 bases). The germline V gene has CDR1 WSHSY and CDR2 SAAADI. Trimming removed 0 bases from V and 0 bases from J, with 15 bases in between. The CDR3 runs to 18 residues. The CDR3 loop is CASSESWGRVSSGNTIYF. CDR3 nucleotide sequence: TGCGCCAGCAGTGAGTCATGGGGCAGGGTCAGCTCTGGAAACACCATATATTTT.

The CDR3 loop reads CSVEDDLMLANYGYTF. The CDR3 nucleotides read TGCAGCGTTGAAGATGACTTAATGTTAGCTAACTATGGCTACACCTTC. The chain links TRBV29-1 to TRBJ1-2; D is uncertain. Looked up from germline, CDR1 is SQVTM and CDR2 is ANQGSEA. Trimming removed 0 bases at V and 0 bases at J, with 14 bases between. CDR3 length: 16 residues.

The chain recombines TRBV4-3 with TRBJ1-2, with a possible D match to TRBD1 (6 bases). The germline gives CDR1 LGHNA, CDR2 YSLEER. The V and J ends lost 1 base and 2 bases respectively, with 14 bases between them. The CDR3 consists of 16 residues. CDR3 bases: TGCGCCAGCAGCCAAGCCGGGACACTCCGGAACTATGGCTACACCTTC. Protein: CASSQAGTLRNYGYTF.

The V and J genes are TRBV24-1 and TRBJ2-3; D might be TRBD2 (5 bases). Trimming took 6 bases from V and 5 from J, leaving 14 bases between them. The CDR3 length is 14 residues. Per the germline V gene, CDR1 is KGHDR and CDR2 is SFDVKD. This CDR3 is CATSTPYAGDTQYF. Written as DNA, the CDR3 is TGTGCCACCAGTACCCCCTACGCGGGAGATACGCAGTATTTT.

V gene TRBV12-5 combines with J gene TRBJ1-4; 7 bases align to TRBD1. This CDR3 contains 16 residues. V gave up 2 bases and J gave up 2 bases; unmatched junction bases: 5. Germline CDR1 is LGHNT and CDR2 is FRNRAP. In DNA, the CDR3 is TGTGCTAGTGGTTTGTCACCGACAGGGACTAATGAAAAACTGTTTTTT. Its translation is CASGLSPTGTNEKLFF. Full variable domain (remainder filled in from reference TRBV12-5 and TRBJ1-4): DARVTQTPRHKVTEMGQEVTMRCQPILGHNTVFWYRQTMMQGLELLAYFRNRAPLDDSGMPKDRFSAEMPDATLATLKIQPSEPRDSAVYFCASGLSPTGTNEKLFFGSGTQLSVL.

The V gene is TRBV27, the J gene TRBJ2-7; D is possibly TRBD1 (6 bases). Germline V gene sequence: CDR1 MNHEY, CDR2 SMNVEV (reference sequence). V was clipped by 5 bases and J by 4 bases, with 24 bases between them. There are 17 residues in the CDR3. The CDR3 DNA follows: TGTGCCAGCAGTCCAACCGCCGCCCGACAGGTTTTTTACGAGCAGTACTTC. Translation gives CASSPTAARQVFYEQYF.

The genes are TRBV27 and TRBJ1-3; no definite D call. V lost 3 bases and J 0 bases, leaving 12 bases between the germline ends. This CDR3 spans 16 amino acids. Germline V gene data show CDR1 as MNHEY and CDR2 as SMNVEV (reference sequence). CDR3 sequence reads: CASSLKWAPSGNTIYF. The CDR3 region has the DNA TGTGCCAGCAGTTTGAAGTGGGCCCCCTCTGGAAACACCATATATTTT.

The chain carries TRBV5-1 and TRBJ2-3, with TRBD2 matching 8 bases. The germline V gene encodes CDR1 SGHRS and CDR2 YFSETQ. This CDR3 has 15 residues. Trimming cost V 4 bases and J 0 bases; bases outside gene matches: 4. CDR3 loop: CASSPGLGSTDTQYF. In DNA form, the CDR3 reads TGCGCCAGCAGCCCGGGACTAGGAAGCACAGATACGCAGTATTTT. The full variable domain, with the rest looked up from reference TRBV5-1 and TRBJ2-3, is KAGVTQTPRYLIKTRGQQVTLSCSPISGHRSVSWYQQTPGQGLQFLFEYFSETQRNKGNFPGRFSGRQFSNSRSEMNVSTLELGDSALYLCASSPGLGSTDTQYFGPGTRLTVL.